The entry below describes one T cell receptor (beta chain). Data came from immunoSEQ multiplex PCR; TCRdb stores just in-frame clones and leaves some out. The repertoire holds about 53,000 clones, with about 76% as singletons. This sample was included in a study of blood T cell repertoires in COVID-19. Whole-study context: PBMCs, B-cell-depleted T cells, or T cells provided the cDNA or gDNA that made up the material.

The CDR3 totals 11 residues. CDR1 SGHTA and CDR2 FQGNSA come from the germline V gene. V lost 5 bases and J lost 5, with 6 bases in between. This TCR was recovered from a man between 70 and 80 years old with active or convalescent COVID-19. This chain links TRBV7-2 with TRBJ1-2; D is unclear. The sequencing sample was made of peripheral blood. The CDR3 region is CASSAGYGYTF. The DNA of the CDR3 is TGTGCCAGCAGCGCGGGGTATGGCTACACCTTC.